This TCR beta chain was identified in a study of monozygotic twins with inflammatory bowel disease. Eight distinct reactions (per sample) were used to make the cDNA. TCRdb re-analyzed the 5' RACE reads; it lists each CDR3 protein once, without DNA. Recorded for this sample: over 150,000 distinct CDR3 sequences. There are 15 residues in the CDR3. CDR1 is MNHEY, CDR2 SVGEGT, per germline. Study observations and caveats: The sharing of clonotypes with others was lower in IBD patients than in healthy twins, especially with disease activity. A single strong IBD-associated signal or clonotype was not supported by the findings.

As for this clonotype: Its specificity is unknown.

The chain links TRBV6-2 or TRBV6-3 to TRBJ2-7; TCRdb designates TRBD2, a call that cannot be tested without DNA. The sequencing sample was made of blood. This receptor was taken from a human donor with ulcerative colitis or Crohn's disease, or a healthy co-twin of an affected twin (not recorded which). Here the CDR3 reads CASSRLAGGPEEQYF.